Detailed here is one T cell receptor beta chain. The sample comes from a study of cytomegalovirus exposure and HLA in healthy donors. Some clones are missing from TCRdb's copy, which holds only in-frame ones; the method was immunoSEQ multiplex PCR. The sample yields some 180,000 clones, approximately 86% seen once. Looked up from germline, CDR1 is SNHLY and CDR2 is FYNNEI. The CDR3 is 13 residues long. The clonotype was recovered from a man aged 25 to 40 in good health and CMV-seropositive. This chain links TRBV2 with TRBJ1-5, with D possibly being TRBD1 (6 bases). Sequenced material: PBMCs. CDR3 in amino acids: CASGGRGNQPQHF. The DNA for the CDR3 is TGTGCGTCCGGAGGCAGGGGAAATCAGCCCCAGCATTTT.